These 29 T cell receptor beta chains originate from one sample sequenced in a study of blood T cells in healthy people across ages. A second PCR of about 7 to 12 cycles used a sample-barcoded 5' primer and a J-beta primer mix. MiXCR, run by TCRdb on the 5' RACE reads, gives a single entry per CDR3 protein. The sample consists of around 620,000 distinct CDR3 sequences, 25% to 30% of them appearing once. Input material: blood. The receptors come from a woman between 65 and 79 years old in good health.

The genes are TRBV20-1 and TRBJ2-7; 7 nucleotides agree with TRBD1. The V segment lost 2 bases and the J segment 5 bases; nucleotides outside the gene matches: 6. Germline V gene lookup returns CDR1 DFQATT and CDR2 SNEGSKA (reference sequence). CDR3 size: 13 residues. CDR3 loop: CSARKGAEDEQYF. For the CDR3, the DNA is TGCAGTGCTAGAAAGGGGGCCGAGGACGAGCAGTACTTC.

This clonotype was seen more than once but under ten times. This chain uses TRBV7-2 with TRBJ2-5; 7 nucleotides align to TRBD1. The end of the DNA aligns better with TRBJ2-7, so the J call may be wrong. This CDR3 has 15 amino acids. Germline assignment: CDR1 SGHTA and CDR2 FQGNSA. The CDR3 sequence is CASSATPGQTYEQYF. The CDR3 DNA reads TGTGCCAGCAGCGCCACCCCGGGACAGACCTACGAGCAGTACTTC.

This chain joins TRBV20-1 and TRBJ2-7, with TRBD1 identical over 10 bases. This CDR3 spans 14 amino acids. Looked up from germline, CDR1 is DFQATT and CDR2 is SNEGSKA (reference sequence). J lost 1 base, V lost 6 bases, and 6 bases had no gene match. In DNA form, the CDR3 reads TGCAGTGCCTACGGACAGGGGGGGTCCTACGAGCAGTACTTC. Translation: CSAYGQGGSYEQYF.

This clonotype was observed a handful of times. CDR3 amino acids: CASSQDRDNSPLHF. CDR3 coding DNA: TGTGCCAGCAGCCAGGACAGGGACAATTCACCCCTCCACTTT. V and J are TRBV7-9 and TRBJ1-6; TRBD1 matches at 8 bases. The J segment lost 7 bases and the V segment lost 5 bases, leaving 4 bases of the junction unmatched. This CDR3 is built from 14 residues. The germline V gene has CDR1 SEHNR and CDR2 FQNEAQ (reference sequence). The entire variable domain, with the rest obtained from reference TRBV7-9 and TRBJ1-6, is as follows: DTGVSQNPRHKITKRGQNVTFRCDPISEHNRLYWYRQTLGQGPEFLTYFQNEAQLEKSRLLSDRFSAERPKGSFSTLEIQRTEQGDSAMYLCASSQDRDNSPLHFGNGTRLTVT.

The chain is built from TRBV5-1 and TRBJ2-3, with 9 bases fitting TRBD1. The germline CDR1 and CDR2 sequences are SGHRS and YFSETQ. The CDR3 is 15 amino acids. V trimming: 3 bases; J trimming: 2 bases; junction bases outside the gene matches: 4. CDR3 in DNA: TGCGCCAGCAGCTCGGACAGGGGCGTCACAGATACGCAGTATTTT. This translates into CASSSDRGVTDTQYF.

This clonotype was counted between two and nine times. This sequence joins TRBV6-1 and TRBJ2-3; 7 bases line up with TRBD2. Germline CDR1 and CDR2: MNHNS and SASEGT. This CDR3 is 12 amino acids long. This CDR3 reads CAGGESTDTQYF. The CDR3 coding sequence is TGTGCGGGGGGGGAATCCACAGATACGCAGTATTTT.

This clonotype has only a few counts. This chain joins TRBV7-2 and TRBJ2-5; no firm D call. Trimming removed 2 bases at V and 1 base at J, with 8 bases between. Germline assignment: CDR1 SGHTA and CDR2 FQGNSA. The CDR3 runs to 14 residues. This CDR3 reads CASSLSSTQETQYF. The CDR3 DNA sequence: TGTGCCAGCAGCTTAAGTTCTACCCAAGAGACCCAGTACTTC.

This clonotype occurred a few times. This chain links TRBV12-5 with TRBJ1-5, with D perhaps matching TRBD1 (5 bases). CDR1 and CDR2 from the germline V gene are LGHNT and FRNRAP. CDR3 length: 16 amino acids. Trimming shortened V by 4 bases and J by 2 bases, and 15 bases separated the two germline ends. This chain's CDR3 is CASGYGGGSGNQPQHF. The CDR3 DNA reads TGTGCTAGTGGTTATGGTGGGGGATCGGGCAATCAGCCCCAGCATTTT.

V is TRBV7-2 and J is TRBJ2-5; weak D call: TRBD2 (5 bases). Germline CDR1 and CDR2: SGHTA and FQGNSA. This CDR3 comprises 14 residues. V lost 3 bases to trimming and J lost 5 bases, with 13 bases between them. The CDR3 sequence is CASSFRRGEETQYF. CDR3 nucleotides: TGTGCCAGCAGCTTTCGACGGGGAGAGGAGACCCAGTACTTC.

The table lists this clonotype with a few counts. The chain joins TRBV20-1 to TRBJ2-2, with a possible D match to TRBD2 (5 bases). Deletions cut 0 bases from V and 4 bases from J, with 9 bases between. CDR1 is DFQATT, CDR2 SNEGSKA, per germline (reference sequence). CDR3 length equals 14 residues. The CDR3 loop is CSARDSAGTGELFF. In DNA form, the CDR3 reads TGCAGTGCTAGAGATAGTGCGGGCACCGGGGAGCTGTTTTTT.

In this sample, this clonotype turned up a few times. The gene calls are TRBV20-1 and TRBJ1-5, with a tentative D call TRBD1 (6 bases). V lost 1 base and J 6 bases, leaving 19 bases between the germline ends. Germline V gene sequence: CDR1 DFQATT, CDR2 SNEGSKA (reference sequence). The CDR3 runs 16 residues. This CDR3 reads CSARARGRGGGQPQHF. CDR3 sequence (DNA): TGCAGTGCTAGAGCCCGGGGCAGGGGCGGGGGTCAGCCCCAGCATTTT.

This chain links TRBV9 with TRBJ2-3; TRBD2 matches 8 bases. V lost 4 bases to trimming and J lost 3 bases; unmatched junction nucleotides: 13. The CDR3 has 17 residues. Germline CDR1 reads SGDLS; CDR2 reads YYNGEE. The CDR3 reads CASSTSLGGAGTDTQYF. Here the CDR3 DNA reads TGTGCCAGCAGCACCTCGCTCGGGGGGGCCGGAACAGATACGCAGTATTTT.

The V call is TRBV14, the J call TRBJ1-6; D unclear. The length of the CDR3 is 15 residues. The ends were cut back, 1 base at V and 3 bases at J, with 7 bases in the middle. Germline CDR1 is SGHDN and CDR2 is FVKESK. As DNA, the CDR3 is TGTGCCAGCAGCCAAGGATTTGGCTATAATTCACCCCTCCACTTT. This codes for CASSQGFGYNSPLHF.

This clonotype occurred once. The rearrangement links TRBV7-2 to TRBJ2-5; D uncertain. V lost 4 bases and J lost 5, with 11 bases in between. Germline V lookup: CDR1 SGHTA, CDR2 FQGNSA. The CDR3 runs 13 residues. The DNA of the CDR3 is TGTGCCAGCAGCTACCCTAGATTGGAGACCCAGTACTTC. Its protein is CASSYPRLETQYF. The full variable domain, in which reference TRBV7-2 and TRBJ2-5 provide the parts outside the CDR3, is GAGVSQSPSNKVTEKGKDVELRCDPISGHTALYWYRQSLGQGLEFLIYFQGNSAPDKSGLPSDRFSAERTGGSVSTLTIQRTQQEDSAVYLCASSYPRLETQYFGPGTRLLVL.

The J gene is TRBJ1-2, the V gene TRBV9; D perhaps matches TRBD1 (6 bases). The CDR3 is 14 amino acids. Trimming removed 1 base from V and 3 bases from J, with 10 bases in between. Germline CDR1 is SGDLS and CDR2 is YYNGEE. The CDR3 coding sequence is TGTGCCAGCAGCGTACGGGACACCGACTATGGCTACACCTTC. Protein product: CASSVRDTDYGYTF.

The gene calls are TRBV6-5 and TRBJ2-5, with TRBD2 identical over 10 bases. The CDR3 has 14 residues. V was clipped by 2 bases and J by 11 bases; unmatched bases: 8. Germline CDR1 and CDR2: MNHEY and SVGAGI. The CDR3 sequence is CASSYISGGSRQYF. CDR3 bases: TGTGCCAGCAGTTACATTAGCGGGGGGTCTCGGCAGTACTTC.

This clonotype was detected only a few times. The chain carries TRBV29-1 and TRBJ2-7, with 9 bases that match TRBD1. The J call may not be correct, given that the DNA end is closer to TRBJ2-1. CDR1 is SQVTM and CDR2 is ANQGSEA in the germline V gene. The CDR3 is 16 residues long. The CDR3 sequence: CSVEAGQGKNYNEQFF. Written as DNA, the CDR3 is TGCAGCGTTGAAGCAGGACAGGGGAAGAACTACAATGAGCAGTTCTTC.

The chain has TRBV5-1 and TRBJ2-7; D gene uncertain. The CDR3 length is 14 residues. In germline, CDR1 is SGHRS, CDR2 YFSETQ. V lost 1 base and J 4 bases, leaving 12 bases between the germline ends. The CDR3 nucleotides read TGCGCCAGCAGCTTGAACACGGGCGTGTACGAGCAGTACTTC. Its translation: CASSLNTGVYEQYF.

CDR3 amino acids: CAISESNRESIQYF. DNA for the CDR3: TGTGCCATCAGTGAGTCGAACAGGGAGAGCATTCAGTACTTC. This chain links TRBV10-3 with TRBJ2-4; tentatively, D is TRBD1 (6 bases). V was clipped by 0 bases and J by 9 bases, with 12 bases between them. Germline V CDR1 and CDR2: ENHRY, SYGVKD. The CDR3 is made up of 14 amino acids.

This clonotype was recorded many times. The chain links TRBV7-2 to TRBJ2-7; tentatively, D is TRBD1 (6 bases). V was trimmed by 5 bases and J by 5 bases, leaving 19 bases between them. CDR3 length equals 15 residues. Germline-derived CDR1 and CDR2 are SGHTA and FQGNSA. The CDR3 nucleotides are TGTGCCAGCAGCCCCCAGGGGAACCCGGTCGACGAGCAGTACTTC. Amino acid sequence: CASSPQGNPVDEQYF.

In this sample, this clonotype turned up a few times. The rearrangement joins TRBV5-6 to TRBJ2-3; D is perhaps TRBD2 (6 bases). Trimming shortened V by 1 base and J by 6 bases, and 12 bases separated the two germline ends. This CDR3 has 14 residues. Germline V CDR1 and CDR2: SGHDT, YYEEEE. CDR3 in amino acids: CASSLLSGGDTQYF. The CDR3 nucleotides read TGTGCCAGCAGCTTGCTTAGCGGTGGTGATACGCAGTATTTT. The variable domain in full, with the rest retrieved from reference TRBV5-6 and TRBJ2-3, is DAGVTQSPTHLIKTRGQQVTLRCSPKSGHDTVSWYQQALGQGPQFIFQYYEEEERQRGNFPDRFSGHQFPNYSSELNVNALLLGDSALYLCASSLLSGGDTQYFGPGTRLTVL.

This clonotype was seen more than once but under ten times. The DNA for the CDR3 is TGTGCCAGCAGTTGGGGGAGAGTGGAGACCCAGTACTTC. Amino acid sequence: CASSWGRVETQYF. This chain uses TRBV6-5 with TRBJ2-5; D might be TRBD1 or TRBD2, each matching 5 bases. The CDR3 runs 13 residues. Germline V lookup: CDR1 MNHEY, CDR2 SVGAGI. Trimming took 4 bases from V and 5 from J, leaving 11 bases between them.

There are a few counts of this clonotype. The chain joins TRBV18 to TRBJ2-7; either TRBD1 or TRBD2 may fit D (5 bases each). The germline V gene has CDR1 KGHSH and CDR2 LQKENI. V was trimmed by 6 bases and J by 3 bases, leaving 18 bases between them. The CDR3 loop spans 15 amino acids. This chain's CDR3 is CASSLPGTGSYEQYF. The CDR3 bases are TGTGCCAGCTCTTTACCCGGGACGGGCAGCTACGAGCAGTACTTC.

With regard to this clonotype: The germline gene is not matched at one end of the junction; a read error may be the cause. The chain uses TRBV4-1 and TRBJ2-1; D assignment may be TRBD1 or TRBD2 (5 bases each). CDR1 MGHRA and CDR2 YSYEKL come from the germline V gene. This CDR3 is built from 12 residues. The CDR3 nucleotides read TGCGCCAGCAGCCAACCCCGAGGGGAGCCCTACTTC. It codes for CASSQPRGEPYF.

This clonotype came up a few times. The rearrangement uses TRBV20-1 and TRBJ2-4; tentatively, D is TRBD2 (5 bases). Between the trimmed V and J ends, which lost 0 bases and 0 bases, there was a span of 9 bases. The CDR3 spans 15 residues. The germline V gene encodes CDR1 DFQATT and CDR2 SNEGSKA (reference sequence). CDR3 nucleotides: TGCAGTGCTAGAGATCTAGCACTAGCCAAAAACATTCAGTACTTC. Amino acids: CSARDLALAKNIQYF.

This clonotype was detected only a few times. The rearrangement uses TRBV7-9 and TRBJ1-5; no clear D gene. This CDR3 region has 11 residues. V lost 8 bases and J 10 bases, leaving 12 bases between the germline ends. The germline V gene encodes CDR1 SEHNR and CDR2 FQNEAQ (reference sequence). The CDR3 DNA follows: TGTGCCAGCGGCTCTTGGGAACCCCAGCATTTT. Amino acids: CASGSWEPQHF.

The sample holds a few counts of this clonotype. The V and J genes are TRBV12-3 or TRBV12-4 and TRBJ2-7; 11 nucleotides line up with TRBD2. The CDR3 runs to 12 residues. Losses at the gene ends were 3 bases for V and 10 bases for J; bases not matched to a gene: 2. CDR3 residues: CASSLLAGGQYF. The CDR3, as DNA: TGTGCCAGCAGTTTGCTAGCGGGGGGACAGTACTTC.

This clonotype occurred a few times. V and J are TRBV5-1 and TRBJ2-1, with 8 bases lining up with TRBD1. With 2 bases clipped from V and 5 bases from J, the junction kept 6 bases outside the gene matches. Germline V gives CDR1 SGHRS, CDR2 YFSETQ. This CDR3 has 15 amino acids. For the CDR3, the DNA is TGCGCCAGCAGCTTTAGGGGACAGGAGAACAATGAGCAGTTCTTC. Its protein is CASSFRGQENNEQFF.

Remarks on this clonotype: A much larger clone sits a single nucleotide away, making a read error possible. The CDR3 bases are TGCAGTGCCCGGGGCTTCGGGGCTTCGGAAGAAAAACTGTTTTTT. Translation gives CSARGFGASEEKLFF. This chain uses TRBV20-1 with TRBJ1-4, with TRBD1 as a possible D gene (5 bases). This CDR3 region has 15 residues. V was pared by 6 bases and J by 8 bases, with 22 bases between. CDR1 and CDR2 (germline): DFQATT, SNEGSKA (reference sequence).